What follows are 4 T cell receptor beta chains derived from one specimen sequenced in a study of tumor and adjacent non-tumor tissue in lung cancer. RNA was extracted from bulk tissue without any cell sorting. Three rounds of nested PCR, following a modified ARM-PCR protocol, produced the TCRbeta library. TCRdb re-called the multiplex PCR reads with MiXCR, one entry per CDR3 protein. The data hold 71,000 or so distinct CDR3 sequences, with roughly 80% observed a single time. Specimen: lung tumor tissue. Receptor source: a woman in her fifties or sixties with non-small cell lung cancer.

Comments on this clonotype: This may be a read error, as it is one base from a much larger clone. The CDR3 does not close with the conserved phenylalanine or tryptophan, likely indicating a read error. The chain is built from TRBV7-9 and TRBJ2-3, with 7 bases identical to TRBD1. Per germline, CDR1 SEHNR and CDR2 FQNEAQ (reference sequence). Losses at the gene ends were 5 bases for V and 2 bases for J; bases not matched to a gene: 4. The CDR3 spans 14 residues. The DNA for the CDR3 is TGTGCCAGCAGCAACACAGGGGACACAGATACGCAGTATGTT. This translates into CASSNTGDTDTQYV.

For this clonotype: One end of the junction fails to match germline, which may point to a read error. The gene calls are TRBV11-2 and TRBJ2-2; D may be TRBD2 (6 bases). The germline CDR1 and CDR2 sequences are SGHAT and FQNNGV. The CDR3 is made up of 14 amino acids. The CDR3 loop is CAISLKQLGGELFF. The CDR3 DNA reads TGTGCCATCAGCTTAAAACAATTAGGCGGGGAGTTGTTTTTT. Looking up the rest from reference TRBV11-2 and TRBJ2-2 gives the full variable domain: EAGVAQSPRYKIIEKRQSVAFWCNPISGHATLYWYQQILGQGPKLLIQFQNNGVVDDSQLPKDRFSAERLKGVDSTLKIQPAKLEDSAVYLCAISLKQLGGELFFGEGSRLTVL.

This clonotype has ten or more counts. V and J are TRBV7-8 and TRBJ1-6; 9 nucleotides align to TRBD1. From germline, CDR1 is SGHVS and CDR2 FQNEAQ. With 5 bases clipped from V and 6 bases from J, the junction kept 8 bases outside the gene matches. This CDR3 has 16 residues. CDR3 region: CASSEGQGYRNSPLHF. CDR3 sequence (DNA): TGTGCCAGCAGCGAGGGACAGGGCTATCGTAATTCACCCCTCCACTTT.

Concerning this clonotype itself: The junction does not match germline at one end; this may be a read error. The chain employs TRBV29-1 and TRBJ2-3, with D possibly matching TRBD1 (5 bases). CDR1 and CDR2 from the germline V gene are SQVTM and ANQGSEA. This CDR3 is built from 13 residues. The CDR3 DNA is TGCGGCCCTAGGGCGACAGACACAGATACACAGTATTTT. Protein sequence: CGPRATDTDTQYF.